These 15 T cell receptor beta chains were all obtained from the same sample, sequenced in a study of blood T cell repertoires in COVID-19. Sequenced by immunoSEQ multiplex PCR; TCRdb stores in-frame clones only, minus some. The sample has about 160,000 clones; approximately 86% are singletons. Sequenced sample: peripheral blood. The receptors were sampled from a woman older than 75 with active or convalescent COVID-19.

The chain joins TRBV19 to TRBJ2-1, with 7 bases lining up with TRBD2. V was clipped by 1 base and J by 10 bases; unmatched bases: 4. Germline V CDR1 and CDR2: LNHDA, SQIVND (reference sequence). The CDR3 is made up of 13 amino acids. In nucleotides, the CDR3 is TGTGCCAGTAGTATAGGGGGGGGGATCGAGCAGTTCTTC. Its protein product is CASSIGGGIEQFF.

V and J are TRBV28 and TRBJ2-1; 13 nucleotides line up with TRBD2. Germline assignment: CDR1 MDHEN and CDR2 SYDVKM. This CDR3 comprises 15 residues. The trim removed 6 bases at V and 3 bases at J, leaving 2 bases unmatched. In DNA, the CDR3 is TGTGCCAGCAGGGGGACTAGCGGGATCTACAATGAGCAGTTCTTC. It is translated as CASRGTSGIYNEQFF.

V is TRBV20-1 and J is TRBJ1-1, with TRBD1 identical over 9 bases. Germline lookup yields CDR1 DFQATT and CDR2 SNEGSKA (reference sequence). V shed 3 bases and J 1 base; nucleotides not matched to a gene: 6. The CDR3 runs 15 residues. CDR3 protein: CSASVSGQGNTEAFF. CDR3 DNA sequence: TGCAGTGCTAGTGTGTCGGGACAGGGGAACACTGAAGCTTTCTTT.

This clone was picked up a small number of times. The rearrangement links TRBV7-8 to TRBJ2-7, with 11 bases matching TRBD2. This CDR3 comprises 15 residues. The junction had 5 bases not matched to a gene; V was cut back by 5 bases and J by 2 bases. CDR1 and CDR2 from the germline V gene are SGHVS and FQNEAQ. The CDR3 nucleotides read TGTGCCAGCAGCAAGCTAGCGGGAGGAGCCTACGAGCAGTACTTC. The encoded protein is CASSKLAGGAYEQYF.

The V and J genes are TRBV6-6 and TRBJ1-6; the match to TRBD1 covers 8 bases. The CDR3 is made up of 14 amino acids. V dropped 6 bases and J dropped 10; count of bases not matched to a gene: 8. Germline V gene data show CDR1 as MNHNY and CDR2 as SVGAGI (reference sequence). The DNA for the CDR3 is TGTGCCAGCAGGCGAGGACAGGGTAACTCACCCCTCCACTTT. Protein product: CASRRGQGNSPLHF.

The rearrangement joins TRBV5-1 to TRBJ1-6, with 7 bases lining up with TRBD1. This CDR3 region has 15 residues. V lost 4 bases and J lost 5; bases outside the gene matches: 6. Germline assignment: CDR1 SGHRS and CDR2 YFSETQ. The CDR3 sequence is CASSGRTGDNSPLHF. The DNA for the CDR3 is TGCGCCAGCAGCGGCCGGACAGGTGATAATTCACCCCTCCACTTT.

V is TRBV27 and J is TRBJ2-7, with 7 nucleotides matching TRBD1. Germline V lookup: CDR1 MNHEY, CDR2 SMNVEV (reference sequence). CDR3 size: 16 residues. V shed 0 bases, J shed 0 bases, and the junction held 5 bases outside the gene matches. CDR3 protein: CASSLSGTDRSYEQYF. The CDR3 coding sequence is TGTGCCAGCAGTTTATCGGGGACAGACCGCTCCTACGAGCAGTACTTC.

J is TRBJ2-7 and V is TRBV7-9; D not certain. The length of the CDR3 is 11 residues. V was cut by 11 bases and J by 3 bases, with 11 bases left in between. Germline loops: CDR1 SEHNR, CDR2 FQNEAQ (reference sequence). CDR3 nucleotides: TGTGCCCGGGTCCCCGTCTACGAGCAGTACTTC. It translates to CARVPVYEQYF.

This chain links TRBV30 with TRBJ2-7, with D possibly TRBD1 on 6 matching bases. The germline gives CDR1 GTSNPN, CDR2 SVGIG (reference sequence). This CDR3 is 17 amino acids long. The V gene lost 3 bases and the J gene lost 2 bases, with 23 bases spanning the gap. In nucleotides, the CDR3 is TGTGCCTGGAGAACTCCTCCCGGGACAAAGTGGCCCTACGAGCAGTACTTC. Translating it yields CAWRTPPGTKWPYEQYF. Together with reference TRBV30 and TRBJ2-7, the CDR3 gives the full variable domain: SQTIHQWPATLVQPVGSPLSLECTVEGTSNPNLYWYRQAAGRGLQLLFYSVGIGQISSEVPQNLSASRPQDRQFILSSKKLLLSDSGFYLCAWRTPPGTKWPYEQYFGPGTRLTVT.

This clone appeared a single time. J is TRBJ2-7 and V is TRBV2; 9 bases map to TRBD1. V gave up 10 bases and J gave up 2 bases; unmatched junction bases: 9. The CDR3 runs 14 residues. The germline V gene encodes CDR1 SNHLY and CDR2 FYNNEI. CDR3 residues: CATAPDRGPYEQYF. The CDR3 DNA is TGTGCCACCGCGCCGGACAGGGGCCCCTACGAGCAGTACTTC.

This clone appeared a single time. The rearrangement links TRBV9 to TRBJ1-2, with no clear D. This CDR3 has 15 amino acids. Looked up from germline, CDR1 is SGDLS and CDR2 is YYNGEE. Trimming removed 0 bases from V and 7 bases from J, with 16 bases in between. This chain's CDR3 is CASSVATGRVGGYTF. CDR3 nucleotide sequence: TGTGCCAGCAGCGTAGCTACGGGGAGGGTAGGTGGCTACACCTTC.

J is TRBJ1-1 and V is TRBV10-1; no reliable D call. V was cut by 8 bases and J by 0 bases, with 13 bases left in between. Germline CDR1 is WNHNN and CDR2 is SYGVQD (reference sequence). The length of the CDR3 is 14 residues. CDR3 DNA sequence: TGCGCCAGCTCCATCGGGGAGTTGAACACTGAAGCTTTCTTT. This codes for CASSIGELNTEAFF.

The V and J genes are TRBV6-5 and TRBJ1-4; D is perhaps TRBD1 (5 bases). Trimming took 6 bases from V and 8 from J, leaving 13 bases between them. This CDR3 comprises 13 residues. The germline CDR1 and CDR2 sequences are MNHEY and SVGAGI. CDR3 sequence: CASSLGGLEKLFF. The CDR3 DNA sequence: TGTGCCAGCAGCCTCGGGGGGTTAGAAAAACTGTTTTTT.

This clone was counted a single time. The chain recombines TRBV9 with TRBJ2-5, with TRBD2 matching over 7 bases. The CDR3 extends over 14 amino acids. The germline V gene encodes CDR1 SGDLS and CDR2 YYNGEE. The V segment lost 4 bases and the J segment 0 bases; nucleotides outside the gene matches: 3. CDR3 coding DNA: TGTGCCAGCAGCCCCGGGGGGTACCAAGAGACCCAGTACTTC. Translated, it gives CASSPGGYQETQYF.

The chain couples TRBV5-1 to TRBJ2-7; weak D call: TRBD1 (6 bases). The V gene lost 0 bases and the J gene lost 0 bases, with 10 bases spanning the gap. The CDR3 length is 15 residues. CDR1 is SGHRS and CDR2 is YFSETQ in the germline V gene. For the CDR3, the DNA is TGCGCCAGCAGCTTGGAGGGCAGGGGCTCCTACGAGCAGTACTTC. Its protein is CASSLEGRGSYEQYF.